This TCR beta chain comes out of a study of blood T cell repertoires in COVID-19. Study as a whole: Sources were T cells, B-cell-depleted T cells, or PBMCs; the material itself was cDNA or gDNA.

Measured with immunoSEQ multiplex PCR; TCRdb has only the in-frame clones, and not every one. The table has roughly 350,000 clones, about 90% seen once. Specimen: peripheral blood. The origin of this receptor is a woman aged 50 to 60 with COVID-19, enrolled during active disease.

CDR3 coding DNA: TGTGCTAGTGGTTTGCCGGGAGGAGGTCCCGGAGGGTACGAGCAGTACTTC. Protein: CASGLPGGGPGGYEQYF. This chain links TRBV12-5 with TRBJ2-7; 7 positions match TRBD2. The J segment lost 4 bases and the V segment lost 2 bases, leaving 14 bases of the junction unmatched. The germline V gene encodes CDR1 LGHNT and CDR2 FRNRAP. There are 17 residues in the CDR3.